This TCR beta chain came from a study of blood T cell repertoires in COVID-19. Across the study: The study drew acute and convalescent COVID-19 samples from the United States, Italy and Spain.

The CDR3 loop spans 15 amino acids. CDR1 is MNHNS and CDR2 is SASEGT in the germline V gene. The V gene lost 3 bases and the J gene lost 5 bases, with 11 bases spanning the gap. The method was immunoSEQ multiplex PCR; TCRdb's version includes in-frame clones alone and lacks a portion of them. The sample includes 89,000 or so clones, more than 90% of them seen just once. Only a few counts were recorded for this clone. The V call is TRBV6-1, the J call TRBJ1-6, with unresolved D. Sequenced input: peripheral blood. The clonotype was recovered from a human donor with active COVID-19. The donor label of this sample is uncertain. The CDR3 DNA is TGTGCCAGCAGTGACCGATTGACAAATAATTCACCCCTCCACTTT. This codes for CASSDRLTNNSPLHF.